This TCR beta chain was sequenced for a study of T-cell memory formation after mild COVID-19 (dated by TCRdb to the early 2020s). Study-level background: TCR sequence clusters from the two donors were found to be largely donor specific. The cohort comprised two young, previously healthy adult volunteers, one female and one male. Longitudinal TCRalpha and TCRbeta repertoire sequencing tracked T-cell clones expanding and contracting after mild COVID-19 in two donors. The research as a whole found: Contracting CD4+ clones turned up mainly in the CM and EM memory subsets, whereas EMRA was where CD8+ clones were enriched. From day 15 to 85, contracting clones showed balanced CD4/CD8 phenotypes, whereas a second wave of clones that expanded from day 15 to 37 leaned towards CD4+. Only two mild cases were covered in the study, and larger cohorts including severe cases with pre-infection samples were considered necessary. The second-wave clones that peaked on day 37 were not confirmed to be SARS-CoV-2 specific. Some responding clones were detected in pre-infection memory, suggesting pre-existing cross-reactive memory T cells joined the SARS-CoV-2 response.

The instrument given in TCRdb is Illumina NovaSeq 6000. cDNA libraries for TCRalpha and TCRbeta were prepared by 5'RACE using constant-segment primers, with sample barcodes and unique molecular identifiers added. Trizol reagent was used to extract RNA from every sample. Library amplification was performed in two PCR steps, and a second sample barcode and Illumina TruSeq adapters were introduced in the second step. Libraries were sequenced on an Illumina NovaSeq with 2 x 150 bp paired-end reads. Turning to the authors' computational methods: Demultiplexing of reads and collapsing into UMI-guided consensus sequences were performed with migec v1.2.7. Using mixcr v2.1.11, UMI consensuses were aligned to TRA and TRB V and J templates and then assembled into clonotypes. Expanded or contracted clonotypes were those called significant by both edgeR and NoisET, with noise models trained on biological replicates. For edgeR calls, a false discovery rate-adjusted p below 0.01 and a log2 fold-change threshold of 1 were applied. As an exploratory analysis of dynamics, PCA with hierarchical clustering was applied to max-normalized trajectories of the 1000 most abundant clonotypes. Each responding clone was given a CD4 or CD8 phenotype based on the CD4+ and CD8+ repertoires, which had been sequenced separately. TCRdb reworked the public reads: Q25 trimming with fastp, MiXCR clone assembly, productive beta chains retained. Identical CDR3 proteins give one entry, which carries the most common genes and DNA. Clone size and V and J calls follow TCRdb, not the original study. This sample has hundreds of thousands of distinct CDR3 sequences in its table, and approximately 15% of those were observed once. The ten largest clones take up 20% to 25% of the sample.

Notes on this clonotype: No antigen is known for it. No much larger clone exists at a distance of one base, and base qualities are not known.

Ficoll-Paque density gradient centrifugation was the method used to isolate PBMCs. The V end loses 6 bases and the J end loses 9 bases, and a stretch of 17 bases separates them. CDR1 and CDR2 are drawn from the germline V gene: SGHTA, FQGNSA. The CDR3 contains 13 residues, cysteine and phenylalanine counted. Only the CDR3 region is kept as DNA, spanning 39 bases read in frame from base 1. The source material was PBMCs or a T cell subset sorted from them (not recorded which). The chain is encoded by TRBV7-2 joined to TRBJ1-2; no D gene can be assigned with confidence. This TCR was recovered from a man between 18 and 29 years old who had mild COVID-19 (a few samples of this study predate the infection). The sample titles of this study are shuffled in the database, so cell type and time point are left out; the donor was told from shared clones. The DNA is as follows: TGTGCCAGCAGTCAAGGCCGGGAAACAAGCTACACCTTC. This encodes CASSQGRETSYTF.